A selection of T cell receptor beta chains follows, all from one sample in a study of T-cell reconstitution after alpha-beta-depleted transplantation in children. One entry per CDR3 protein, called by TCRdb with MiXCR from the PCR reads. The sample includes fewer than 750,000 distinct CDR3 sequences, roughly 23% of them seen just once. The input for sequencing was PBMCs, mostly from graft donor cells, taken 360 days after TCRalphabeta/CD19-depleted stem cell transplant. These TCRs come from a boy younger than two who had a stem cell transplant for acute myeloid leukemia, so the T cells may come from the graft donor. Both conserved end residues are trimmed from each CDR3.

CDR3 protein	J gene	V gene
ASSTRQGANTQY	TRBJ2-3	TRBV18
ASSFRLETQY	TRBJ2-5	TRBV12-3/TRBV12-4
ASSRDRASGANVLT	TRBJ2-6	TRBV19
ASSDQGAVATDTQY	TRBJ2-3	TRBV6-1
ASGLVTGLNTEAF	TRBJ1-1	TRBV12-5
ASSLNRVSTDTQY	TRBJ2-3	TRBV7-2
SAVPGTGGNTIY	TRBJ1-3	TRBV20-1
AYGGHTDTQY	TRBJ2-3	TRBV7-9
ASSDLAGGGELF	TRBJ2-2	TRBV12-3/TRBV12-4
ASSLDRPQETQY	TRBJ2-5	TRBV5-1
SSTSGTENTEAF	TRBJ1-1	TRBV11-1
ASSLEGGSSYNEQF	TRBJ2-1	TRBV13
ASSLGGRDEKLF	TRBJ1-4	TRBV13
ASSPPGQIYEQY	TRBJ2-7	TRBV7-8
ASSLPTPYNEQF	TRBJ2-1	TRBV5-1
SARDAGKAYNEQF	TRBJ2-1	TRBV20-1
SAPGQVYSPLH	TRBJ1-6	TRBV20-1
ASSPRGPKTYEQY	TRBJ2-7	TRBV7-8
SANPTPSSGGGGELF	TRBJ2-2	TRBV20-1
ASSSFSGTGFYEQY	TRBJ2-7	TRBV11-2
ASSQDGGTSGGAFADTQY	TRBJ2-3	TRBV4-1
ASSQEAGSGDTQY	TRBJ2-3	TRBV4-3
ASSLGLAEASYEQY	TRBJ2-7	TRBV7-8
ASSVSLSGVEQY	TRBJ2-7	TRBV9
ASSLMTAKTGELF	TRBJ2-2	TRBV7-3